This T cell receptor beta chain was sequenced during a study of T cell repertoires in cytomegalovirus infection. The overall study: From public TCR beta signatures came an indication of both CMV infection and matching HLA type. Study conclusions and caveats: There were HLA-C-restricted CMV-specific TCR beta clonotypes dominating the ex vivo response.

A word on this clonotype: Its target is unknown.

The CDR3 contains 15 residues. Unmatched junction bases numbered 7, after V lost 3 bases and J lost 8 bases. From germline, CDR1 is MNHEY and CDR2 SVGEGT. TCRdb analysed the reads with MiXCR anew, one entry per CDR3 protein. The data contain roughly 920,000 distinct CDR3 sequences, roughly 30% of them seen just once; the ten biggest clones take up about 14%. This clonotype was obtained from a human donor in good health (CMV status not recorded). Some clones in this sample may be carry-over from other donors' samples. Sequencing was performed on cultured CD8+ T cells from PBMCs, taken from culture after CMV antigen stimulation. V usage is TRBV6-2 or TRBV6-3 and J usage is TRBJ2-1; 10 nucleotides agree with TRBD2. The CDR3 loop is CASSYGSGGEDEQFF. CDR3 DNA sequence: TGTGCCAGCAGTTATGGGAGCGGGGGGGAGGATGAGCAGTTCTTC.